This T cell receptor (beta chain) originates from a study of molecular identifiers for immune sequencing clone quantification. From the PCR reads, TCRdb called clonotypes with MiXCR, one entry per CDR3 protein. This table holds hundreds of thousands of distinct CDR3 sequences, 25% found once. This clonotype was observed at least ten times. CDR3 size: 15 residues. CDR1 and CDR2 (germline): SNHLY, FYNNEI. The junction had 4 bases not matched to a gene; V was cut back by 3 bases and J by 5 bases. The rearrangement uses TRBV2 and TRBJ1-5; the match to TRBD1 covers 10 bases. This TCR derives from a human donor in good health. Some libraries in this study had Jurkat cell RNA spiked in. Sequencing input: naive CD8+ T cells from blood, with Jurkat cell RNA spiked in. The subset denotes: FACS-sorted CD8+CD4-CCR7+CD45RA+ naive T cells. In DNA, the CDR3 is TGTGCCAGCAGTGAGGGGACAGGGGCCTATCAGCCCCAGCATTTT. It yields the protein CASSEGTGAYQPQHF.